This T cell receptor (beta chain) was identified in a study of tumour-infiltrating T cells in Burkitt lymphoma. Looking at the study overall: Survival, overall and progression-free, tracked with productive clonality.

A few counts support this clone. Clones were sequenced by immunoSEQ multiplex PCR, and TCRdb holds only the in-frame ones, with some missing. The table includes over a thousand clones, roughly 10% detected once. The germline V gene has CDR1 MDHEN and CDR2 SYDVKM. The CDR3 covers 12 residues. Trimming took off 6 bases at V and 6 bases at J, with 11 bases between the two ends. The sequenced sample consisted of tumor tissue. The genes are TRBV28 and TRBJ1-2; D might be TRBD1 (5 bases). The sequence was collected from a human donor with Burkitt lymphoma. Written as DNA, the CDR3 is TGTGCCAGCAGACCAGCGGGGGATGGCTACACCTTC. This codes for CASRPAGDGYTF.